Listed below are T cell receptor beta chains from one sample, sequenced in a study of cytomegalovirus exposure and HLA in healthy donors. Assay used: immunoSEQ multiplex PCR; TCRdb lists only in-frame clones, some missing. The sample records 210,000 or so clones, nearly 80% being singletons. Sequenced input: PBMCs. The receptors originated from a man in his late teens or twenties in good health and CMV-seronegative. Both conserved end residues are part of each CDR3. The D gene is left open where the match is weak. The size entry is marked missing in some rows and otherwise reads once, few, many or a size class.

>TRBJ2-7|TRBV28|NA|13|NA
CASSPQRSYEQYF
TGTGCCAGCAGCCCTCAGAGGAGCTACGAGCAGTACTTC
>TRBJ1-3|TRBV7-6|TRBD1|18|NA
CASSLGGTDHISGNTIYF
TGTGCCAGCAGCTTAGGCGGGACAGACCATATCTCTGGAAACACCATATATTTT
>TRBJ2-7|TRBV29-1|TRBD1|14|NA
CSVMGQGGTYEQYF
TGCAGCGTGATGGGACAGGGGGGAACCTACGAGCAGTACTTC
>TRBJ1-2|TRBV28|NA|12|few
CASRDPGYGYTF
TGTGCCAGCAGGGACCCGGGGTATGGCTACACCTTC
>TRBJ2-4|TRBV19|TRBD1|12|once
CAGTGGKNIQYF
TGTGCCGGCACAGGGGGCAAAAACATTCAGTACTTC
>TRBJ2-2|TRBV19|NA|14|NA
CASSFEANTGELFF
TGTGCCAGTAGTTTCGAGGCGAACACCGGGGAGCTGTTTTTT
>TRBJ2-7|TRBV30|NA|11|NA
CAWSLTHEQYF
TGTGCCTGGAGTCTTACTCACGAGCAGTACTTC
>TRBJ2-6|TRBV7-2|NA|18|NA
CASSLVAFLGSGANVLTF
TGTGCCAGCAGCTTAGTAGCATTTCTCGGGTCTGGGGCCAACGTCCTGACTTTC
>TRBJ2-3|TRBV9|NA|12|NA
CASSADTDTQYF
TGTGCCAGCAGCGCAGACACAGATACGCAGTATTTT
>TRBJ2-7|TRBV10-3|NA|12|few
CAISESLAEQYF
TGTGCCATCAGTGAGTCTTTGGCCGAGCAGTACTTC